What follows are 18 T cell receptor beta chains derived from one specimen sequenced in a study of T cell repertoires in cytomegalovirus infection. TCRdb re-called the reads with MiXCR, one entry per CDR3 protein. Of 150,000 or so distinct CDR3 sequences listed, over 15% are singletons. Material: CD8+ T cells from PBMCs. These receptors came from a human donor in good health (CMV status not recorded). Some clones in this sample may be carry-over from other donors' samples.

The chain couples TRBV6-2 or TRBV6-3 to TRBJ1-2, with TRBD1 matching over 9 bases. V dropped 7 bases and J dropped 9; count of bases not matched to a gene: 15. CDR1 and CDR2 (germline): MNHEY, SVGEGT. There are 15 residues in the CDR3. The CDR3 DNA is TGTGCCAGCACCGAAACGGACAGGGGAAGTAGATGCTACACCTTC. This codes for CASTETDRGSRCYTF.

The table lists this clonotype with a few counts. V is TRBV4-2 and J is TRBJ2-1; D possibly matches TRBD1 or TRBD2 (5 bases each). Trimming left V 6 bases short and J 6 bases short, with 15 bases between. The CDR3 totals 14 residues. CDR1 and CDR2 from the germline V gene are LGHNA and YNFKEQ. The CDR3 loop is CASSHPGTTNEQFF. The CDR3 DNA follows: TGTGCCAGCAGTCACCCCGGGACGACCAATGAGCAGTTCTTC.

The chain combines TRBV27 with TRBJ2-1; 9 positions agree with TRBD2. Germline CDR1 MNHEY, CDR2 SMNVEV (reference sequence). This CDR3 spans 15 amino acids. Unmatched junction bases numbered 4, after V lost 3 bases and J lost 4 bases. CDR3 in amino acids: CASSLGLAGYNEQFF. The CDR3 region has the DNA TGTGCCAGCAGTTTGGGTCTAGCGGGATACAATGAGCAGTTCTTC.

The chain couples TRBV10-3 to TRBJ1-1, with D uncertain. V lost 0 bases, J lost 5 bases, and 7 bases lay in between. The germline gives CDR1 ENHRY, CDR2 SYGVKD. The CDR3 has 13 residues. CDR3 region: CAISESWETEAFF. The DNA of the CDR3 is TGTGCCATCAGTGAGTCGTGGGAAACTGAAGCTTTCTTT.

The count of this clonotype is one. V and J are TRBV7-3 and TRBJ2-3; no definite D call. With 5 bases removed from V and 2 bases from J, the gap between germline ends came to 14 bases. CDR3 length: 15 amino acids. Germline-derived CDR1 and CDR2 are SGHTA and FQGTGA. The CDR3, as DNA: TGTGCCAGCAGCGAGACACCGTGGGCCACAGATACGCAGTATTTT. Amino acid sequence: CASSETPWATDTQYF. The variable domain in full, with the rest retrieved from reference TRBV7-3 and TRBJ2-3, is GAGVSQTPSNKVTEKGKYVELRCDPISGHTALYWYRQSLGQGPEFLIYFQGTGAADDSGLPNDRFFAVRPEGSVSTLKIQRTERGDSAVYLCASSETPWATDTQYFGPGTRLTVL.

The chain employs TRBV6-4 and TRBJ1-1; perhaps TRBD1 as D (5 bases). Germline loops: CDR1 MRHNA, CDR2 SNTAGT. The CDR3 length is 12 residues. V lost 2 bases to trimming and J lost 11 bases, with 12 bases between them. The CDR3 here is CASSDGVGEAFF. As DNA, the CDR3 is TGTGCCAGCAGTGACGGGGTGGGGGAGGCTTTCTTT.

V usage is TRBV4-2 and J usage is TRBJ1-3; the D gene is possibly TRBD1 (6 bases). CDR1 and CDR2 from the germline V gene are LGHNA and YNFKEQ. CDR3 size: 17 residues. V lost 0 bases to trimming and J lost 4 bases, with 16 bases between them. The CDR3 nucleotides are TGTGCCAGCAGCCAAGACTTTTCGGGGGCGCGAGGAAACACCATATATTTT. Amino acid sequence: CASSQDFSGARGNTIYF.

The chain's CDR3 is CASSYSVVRHGNEQYF. For the CDR3, the DNA is TGTGCCAGCAGTTACTCGGTGGTTCGGCATGGAAACGAGCAGTACTTC. This chain uses TRBV6-6 with TRBJ2-7; D is unclear. Germline CDR1 is MNHNY and CDR2 is SVGAGI (reference sequence). There are 16 residues in the CDR3. V was pared by 0 bases and J by 5 bases, with 17 bases between.

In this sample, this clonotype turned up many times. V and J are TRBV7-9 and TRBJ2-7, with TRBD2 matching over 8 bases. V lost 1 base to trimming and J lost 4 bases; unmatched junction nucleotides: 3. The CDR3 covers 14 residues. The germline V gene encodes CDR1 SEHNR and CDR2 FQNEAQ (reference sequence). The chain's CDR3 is CASSLGTSTYEQYF. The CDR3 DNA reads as TGTGCCAGCAGCTTAGGGACTAGCACGTACGAGCAGTACTTC. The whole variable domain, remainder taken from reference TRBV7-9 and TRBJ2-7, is DTGVSQNPRHKITKRGQNVTFRCDPISEHNRLYWYRQTLGQGPEFLTYFQNEAQLEKSRLLSDRFSAERPKGSFSTLEIQRTEQGDSAMYLCASSLGTSTYEQYFGPGTRLTVT.

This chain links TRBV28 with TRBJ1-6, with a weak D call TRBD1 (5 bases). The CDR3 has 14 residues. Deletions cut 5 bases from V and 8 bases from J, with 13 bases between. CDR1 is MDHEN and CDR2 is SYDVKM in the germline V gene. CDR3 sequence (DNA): TGTGCCAGCAGTCGGGACCCCCGGGATTCACCCCTCCACTTT. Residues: CASSRDPRDSPLHF.

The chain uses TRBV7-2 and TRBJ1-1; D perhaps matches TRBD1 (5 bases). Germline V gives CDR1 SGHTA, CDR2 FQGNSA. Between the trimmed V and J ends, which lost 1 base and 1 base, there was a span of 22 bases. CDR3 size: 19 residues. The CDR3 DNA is TGTGCCAGCAGCTTAGGGATGACCGGCAGGGCGCGCGGGAACACTGAAGCTTTCTTT. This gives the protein CASSLGMTGRARGNTEAFF.

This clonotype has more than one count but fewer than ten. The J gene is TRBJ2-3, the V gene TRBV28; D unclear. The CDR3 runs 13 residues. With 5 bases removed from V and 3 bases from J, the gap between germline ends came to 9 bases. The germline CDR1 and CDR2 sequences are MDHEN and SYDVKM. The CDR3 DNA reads TGTGCCAGCAGTGGACGAGCGACAGATACGCAGTATTTT. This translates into CASSGRATDTQYF.

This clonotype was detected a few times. The CDR3 DNA is TGTGCCAGCAGCCCGACAGGGACCACCGGGGAGCTGTTTTTT. Residues: CASSPTGTTGELFF. The chain recombines TRBV7-3 with TRBJ2-2; TRBD1 agrees at 7 bases. From germline, CDR1 is SGHTA and CDR2 FQGTGA. This CDR3 contains 14 residues. V shed 5 bases, J shed 4 bases, and the junction held 4 bases outside the gene matches.

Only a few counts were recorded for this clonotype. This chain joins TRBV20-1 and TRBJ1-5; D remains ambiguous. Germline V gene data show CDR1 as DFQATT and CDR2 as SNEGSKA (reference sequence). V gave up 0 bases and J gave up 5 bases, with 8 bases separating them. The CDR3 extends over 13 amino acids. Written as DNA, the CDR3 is TGCAGTGCTAGAGACACGGGTCATCAGCCCCAGCATTTT. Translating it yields CSARDTGHQPQHF.

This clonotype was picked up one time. The CDR3 reads CASSIGGDEQFF. CDR3 bases: TGTGCCAGTAGTATAGGCGGGGATGAGCAGTTCTTC. The rearrangement uses TRBV19 and TRBJ2-1; D may be TRBD2 (6 bases). Trimming pared 1 base from V and 8 bases from J, leaving 6 bases between. The CDR3 runs 12 residues. CDR1 is LNHDA, CDR2 SQIVND, per germline (reference sequence).

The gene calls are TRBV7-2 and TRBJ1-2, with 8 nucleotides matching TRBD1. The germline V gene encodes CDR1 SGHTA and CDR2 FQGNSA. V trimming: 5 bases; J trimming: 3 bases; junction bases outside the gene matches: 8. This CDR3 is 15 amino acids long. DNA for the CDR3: TGTGCCAGCAGCCCCCGACAGGGGAACTACTATGGCTACACCTTC. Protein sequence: CASSPRQGNYYGYTF.

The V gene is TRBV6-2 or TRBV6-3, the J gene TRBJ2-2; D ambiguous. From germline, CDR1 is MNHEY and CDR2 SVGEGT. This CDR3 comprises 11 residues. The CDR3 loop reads CAHANTGELFF. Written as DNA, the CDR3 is TGTGCACACGCAAACACCGGGGAGCTGTTTTTT.

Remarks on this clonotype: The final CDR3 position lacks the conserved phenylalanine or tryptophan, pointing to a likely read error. The DNA of the CDR3 is TGTGCCAGCAGTCATACTAGCGGGAGGGCCTACGAGCAGTACTTA. Translated, it gives CASSHTSGRAYEQYL. The chain couples TRBV6-6 to TRBJ2-7; 13 positions agree with TRBD2. The CDR3 length is 15 residues. The J segment lost 2 bases and the V segment lost 5 bases, leaving 3 bases of the junction unmatched. From germline, CDR1 is MNHNY and CDR2 SVGAGI (reference sequence).